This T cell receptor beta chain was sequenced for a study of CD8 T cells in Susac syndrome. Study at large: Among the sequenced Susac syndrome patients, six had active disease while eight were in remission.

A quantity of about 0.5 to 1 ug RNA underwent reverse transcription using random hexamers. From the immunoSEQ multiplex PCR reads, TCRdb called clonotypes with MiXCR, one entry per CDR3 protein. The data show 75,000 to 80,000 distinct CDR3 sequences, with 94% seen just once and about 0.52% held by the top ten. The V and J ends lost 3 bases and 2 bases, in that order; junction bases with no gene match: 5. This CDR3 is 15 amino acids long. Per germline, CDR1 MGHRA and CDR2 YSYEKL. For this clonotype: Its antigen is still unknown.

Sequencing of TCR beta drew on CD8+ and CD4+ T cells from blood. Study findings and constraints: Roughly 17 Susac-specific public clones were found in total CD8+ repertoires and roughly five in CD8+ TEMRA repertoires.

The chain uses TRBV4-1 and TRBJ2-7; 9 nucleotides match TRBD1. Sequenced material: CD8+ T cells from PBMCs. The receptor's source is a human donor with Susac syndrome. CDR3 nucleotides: TGCGCCAGCAGCCAGGGACAGGGAAGGCCCTACGAGCAGTACTTC. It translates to CASSQGQGRPYEQYF.